This T cell receptor beta chain was captured in a study of T-cell reconstitution after alpha-beta-depleted transplantation in children. Study results and limitations: By about two months after transplant, alpha-beta T cells reportedly arose from several hundred graft clones that had expanded.

Preparation of the TCRbeta library was carried out with unique molecular identifiers. TCRdb re-called the PCR reads through MiXCR, storing one row per CDR3 protein. The repertoire holds about 250,000 distinct CDR3 sequences, more than 20% seen once, with around 4.8% in the top ten. This CDR3 spans 13 amino acids. Trimming shortened V by 3 bases and J by 5 bases, and 9 bases separated the two germline ends. This clonotype has at least ten counts. Antigen: not known. The sequence was collected from a female patient between 2 and 15 years old who had a stem cell transplant for congenital amegakaryocytic thrombocytopenia, so the T cells may come from the graft donor. Material: PBMCs, mostly from graft donor cells, obtained 360 days after TCRalphabeta/CD19-depleted stem cell transplant. The chain links TRBV12-3 or TRBV12-4 to TRBJ2-3, with TRBD2 as a possible D gene (6 bases). The DNA of the CDR3 is TGTGCCAGCAGTTTCCCGACTAGAGATACGCAGTATTTT. Translating gives CASSFPTRDTQYF.